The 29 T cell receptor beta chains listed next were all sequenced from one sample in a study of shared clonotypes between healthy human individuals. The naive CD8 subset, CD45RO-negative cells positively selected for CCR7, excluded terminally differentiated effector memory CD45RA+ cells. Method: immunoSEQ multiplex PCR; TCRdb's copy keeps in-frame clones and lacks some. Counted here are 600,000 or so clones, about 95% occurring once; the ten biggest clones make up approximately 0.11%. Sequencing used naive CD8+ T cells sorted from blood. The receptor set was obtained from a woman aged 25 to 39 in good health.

CDR3 sequence: CASSHRYSGANVLTF. CDR3 bases: TGCGCCAGCAGCCATAGATACTCTGGGGCCAACGTCCTGACTTTC. The chain uses TRBV4-1 and TRBJ2-6; D is unresolved. The V gene's germline CDR1 is MGHRA and CDR2 YSYEKL. This CDR3 contains 15 residues. V gave up 3 bases and J gave up 0 bases, with 6 bases separating them.

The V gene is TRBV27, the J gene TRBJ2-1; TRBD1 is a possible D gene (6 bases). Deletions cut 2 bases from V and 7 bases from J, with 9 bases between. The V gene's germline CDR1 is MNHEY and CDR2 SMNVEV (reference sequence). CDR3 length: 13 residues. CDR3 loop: CASSLVGQNEQFF. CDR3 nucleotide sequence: TGTGCCAGCAGTTTAGTTGGACAGAATGAGCAGTTCTTC.

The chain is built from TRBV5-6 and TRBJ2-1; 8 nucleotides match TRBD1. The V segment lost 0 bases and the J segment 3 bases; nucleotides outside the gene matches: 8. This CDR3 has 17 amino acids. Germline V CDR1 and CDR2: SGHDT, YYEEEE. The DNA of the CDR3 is TGTGCCAGCAGCTTGGCGATCGGGACAGGCGTCTACAATGAGCAGTTCTTC. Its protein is CASSLAIGTGVYNEQFF.

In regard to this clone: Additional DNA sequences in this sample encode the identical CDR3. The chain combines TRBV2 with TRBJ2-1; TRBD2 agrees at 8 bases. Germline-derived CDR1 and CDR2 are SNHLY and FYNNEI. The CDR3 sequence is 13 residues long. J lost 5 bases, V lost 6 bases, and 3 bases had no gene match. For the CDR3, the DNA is TGTGCCAGCAGCCTAGCGGGCAACAATGAGCAGTTCTTC. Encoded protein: CASSLAGNNEQFF.

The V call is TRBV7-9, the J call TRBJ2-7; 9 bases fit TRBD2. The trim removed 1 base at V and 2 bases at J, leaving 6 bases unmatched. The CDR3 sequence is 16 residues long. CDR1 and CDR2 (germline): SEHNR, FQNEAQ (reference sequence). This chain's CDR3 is CASSLDATSGPYEQYF. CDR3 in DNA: TGTGCCAGCAGCTTAGACGCTACTAGCGGGCCCTACGAGCAGTACTTC. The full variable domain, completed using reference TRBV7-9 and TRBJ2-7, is DTGVSQNPRHKITKRGQNVTFRCDPISEHNRLYWYRQTLGQGPEFLTYFQNEAQLEKSRLLSDRFSAERPKGSFSTLEIQRTEQGDSAMYLCASSLDATSGPYEQYFGPGTRLTVT.

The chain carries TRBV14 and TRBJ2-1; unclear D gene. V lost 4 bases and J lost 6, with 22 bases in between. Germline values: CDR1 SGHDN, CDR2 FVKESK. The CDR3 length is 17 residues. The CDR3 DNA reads TGTGCCAGCAGCCCCCCAGCCGACCAGTCCGTCATCAATGAGCAGTTCTTC. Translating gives CASSPPADQSVINEQFF. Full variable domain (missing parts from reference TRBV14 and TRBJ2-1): EAGVTQFPSHSVIEKGQTVTLRCDPISGHDNLYWYRRVMGKEIKFLLHFVKESKQDESGMPNNRFLAERTGGTYSTLKVQPAELEDSGVYFCASSPPADQSVINEQFFGPGTRLTVL.

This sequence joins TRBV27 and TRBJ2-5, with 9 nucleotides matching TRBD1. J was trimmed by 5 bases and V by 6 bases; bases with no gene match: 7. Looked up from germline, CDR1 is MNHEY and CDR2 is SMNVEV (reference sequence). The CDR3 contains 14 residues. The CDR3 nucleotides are TGTGCCAGCAGAGGACAGGGGTTCGGGGAGACCCAGTACTTC. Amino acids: CASRGQGFGETQYF.

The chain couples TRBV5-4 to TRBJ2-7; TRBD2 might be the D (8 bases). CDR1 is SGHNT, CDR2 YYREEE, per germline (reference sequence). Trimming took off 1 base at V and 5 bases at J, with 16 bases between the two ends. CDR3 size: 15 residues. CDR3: CASSLTSGRGHEQYF. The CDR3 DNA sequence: TGTGCCAGCAGCTTGACTAGCGGAAGGGGGCACGAGCAGTACTTC.

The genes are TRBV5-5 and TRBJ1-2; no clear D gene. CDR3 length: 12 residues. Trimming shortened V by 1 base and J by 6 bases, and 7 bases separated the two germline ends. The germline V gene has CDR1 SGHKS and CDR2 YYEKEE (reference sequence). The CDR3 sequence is CASSLWGNGYTF. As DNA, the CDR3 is TGTGCCAGCAGCTTGTGGGGAAATGGCTACACCTTC.

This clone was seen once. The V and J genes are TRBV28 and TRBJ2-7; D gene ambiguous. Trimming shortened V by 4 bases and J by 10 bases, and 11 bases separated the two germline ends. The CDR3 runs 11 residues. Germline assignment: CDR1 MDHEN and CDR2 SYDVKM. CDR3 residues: CASSSPRQQYF. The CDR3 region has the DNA TGTGCCAGCAGTTCACCCCGGCAACAGTACTTC.

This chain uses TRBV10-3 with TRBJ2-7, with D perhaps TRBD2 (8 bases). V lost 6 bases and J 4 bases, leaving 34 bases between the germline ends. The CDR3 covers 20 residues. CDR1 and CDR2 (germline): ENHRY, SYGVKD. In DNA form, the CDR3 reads TGTGCCATCAGCCCGGGAGGGGGCCTTGCCACCTCGACCATACGATACGAGCAGTACTTC. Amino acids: CAISPGGGLATSTIRYEQYF.

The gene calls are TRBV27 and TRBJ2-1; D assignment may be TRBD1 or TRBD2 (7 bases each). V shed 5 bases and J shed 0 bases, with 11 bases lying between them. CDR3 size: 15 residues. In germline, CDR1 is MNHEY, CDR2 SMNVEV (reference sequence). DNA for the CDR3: TGTGCCAGCAGTGCGGGGGACAGCTCCTACAATGAGCAGTTCTTC. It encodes CASSAGDSSYNEQFF.

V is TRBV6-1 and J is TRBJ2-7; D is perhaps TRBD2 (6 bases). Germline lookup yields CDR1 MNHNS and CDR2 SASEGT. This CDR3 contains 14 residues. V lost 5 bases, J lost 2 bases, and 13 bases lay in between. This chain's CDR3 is CASSPLGTPYEQYF. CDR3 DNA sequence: TGTGCCAGCAGTCCCCTCGGGACTCCCTACGAGCAGTACTTC.

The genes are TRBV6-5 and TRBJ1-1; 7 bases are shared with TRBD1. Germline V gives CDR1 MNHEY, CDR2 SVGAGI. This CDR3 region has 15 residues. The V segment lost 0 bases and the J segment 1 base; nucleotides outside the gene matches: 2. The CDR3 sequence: CASSYSDRENTEAFF. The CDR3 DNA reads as TGTGCCAGCAGTTACTCTGACAGGGAGAACACTGAAGCTTTCTTT.

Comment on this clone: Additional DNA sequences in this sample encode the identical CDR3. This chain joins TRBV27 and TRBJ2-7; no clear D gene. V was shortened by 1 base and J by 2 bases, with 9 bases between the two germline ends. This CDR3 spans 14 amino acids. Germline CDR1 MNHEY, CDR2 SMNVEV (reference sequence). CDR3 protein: CASSLLGGTYEQYF. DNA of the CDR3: TGTGCCAGCAGTTTATTGGGCGGAACCTACGAGCAGTACTTC.

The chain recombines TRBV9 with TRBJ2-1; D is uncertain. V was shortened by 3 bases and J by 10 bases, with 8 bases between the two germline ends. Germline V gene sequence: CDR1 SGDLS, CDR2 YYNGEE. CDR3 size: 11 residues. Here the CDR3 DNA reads TGTGCCAGCAGCGCCCTACAGGAGCAGTTCTTC. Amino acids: CASSALQEQFF.

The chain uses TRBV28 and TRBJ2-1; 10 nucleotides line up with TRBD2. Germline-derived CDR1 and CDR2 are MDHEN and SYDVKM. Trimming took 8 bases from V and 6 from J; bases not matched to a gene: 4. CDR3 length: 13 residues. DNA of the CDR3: TGTGCCAGCCGGAGCGGGAGGGCCAATGAGCAGTTCTTC. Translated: CASRSGRANEQFF.

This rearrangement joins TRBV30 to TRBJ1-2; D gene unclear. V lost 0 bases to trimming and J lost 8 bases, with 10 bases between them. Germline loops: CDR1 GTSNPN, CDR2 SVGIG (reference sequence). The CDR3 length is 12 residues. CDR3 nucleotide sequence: TGTGCCTGGAGTGTACCTGGTGTAGGCTACACCTTC. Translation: CAWSVPGVGYTF.

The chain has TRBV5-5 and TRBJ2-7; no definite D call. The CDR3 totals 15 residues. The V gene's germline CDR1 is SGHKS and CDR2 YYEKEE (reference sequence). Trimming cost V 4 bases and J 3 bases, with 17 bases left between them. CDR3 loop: CASSPTTGQNYEQYF. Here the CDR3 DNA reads TGTGCCAGCAGCCCGACGACCGGGCAGAACTACGAGCAGTACTTC.

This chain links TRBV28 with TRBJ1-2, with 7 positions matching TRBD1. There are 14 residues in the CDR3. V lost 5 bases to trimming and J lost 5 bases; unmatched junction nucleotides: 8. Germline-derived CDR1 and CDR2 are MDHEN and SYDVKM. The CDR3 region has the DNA TGTGCCAGCAGTGCAACCGGGACAGCTTATGGCTACACCTTC. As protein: CASSATGTAYGYTF.

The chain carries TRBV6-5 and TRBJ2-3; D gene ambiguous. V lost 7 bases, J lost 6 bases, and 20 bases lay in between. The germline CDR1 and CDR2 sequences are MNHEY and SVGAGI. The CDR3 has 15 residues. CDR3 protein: CASTPRVADGDTQYF. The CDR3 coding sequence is TGTGCCAGCACCCCAAGGGTGGCAGACGGGGATACGCAGTATTTT.

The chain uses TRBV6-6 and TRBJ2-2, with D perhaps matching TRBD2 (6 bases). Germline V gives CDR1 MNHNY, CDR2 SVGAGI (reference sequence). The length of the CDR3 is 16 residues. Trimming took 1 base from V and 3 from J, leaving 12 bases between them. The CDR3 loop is CASSYLWEEYTGELFF. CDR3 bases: TGTGCCAGCAGTTACTTATGGGAGGAGTACACCGGGGAGCTGTTTTTT.

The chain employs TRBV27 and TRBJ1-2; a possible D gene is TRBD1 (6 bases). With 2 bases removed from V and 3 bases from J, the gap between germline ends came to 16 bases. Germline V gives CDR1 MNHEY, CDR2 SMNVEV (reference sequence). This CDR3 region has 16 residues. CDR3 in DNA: TGTGCCAGCAGTTTAAGGGTCAGGGGAAGTTACTATGGCTACACCTTC. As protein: CASSLRVRGSYYGYTF.

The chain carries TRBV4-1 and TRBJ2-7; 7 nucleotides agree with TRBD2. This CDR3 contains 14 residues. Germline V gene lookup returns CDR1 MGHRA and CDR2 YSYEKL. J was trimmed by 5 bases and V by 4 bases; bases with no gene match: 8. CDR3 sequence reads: CASSPAGVLHEQYF. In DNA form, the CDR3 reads TGCGCCAGCAGCCCGGCGGGAGTCTTACACGAGCAGTACTTC.

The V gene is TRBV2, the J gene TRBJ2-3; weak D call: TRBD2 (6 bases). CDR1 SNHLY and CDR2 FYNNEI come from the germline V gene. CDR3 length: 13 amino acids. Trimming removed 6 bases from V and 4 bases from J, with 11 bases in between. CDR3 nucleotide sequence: TGTGCCAGCAGGGAGGGGTCACCAGATACGCAGTATTTT. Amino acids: CASREGSPDTQYF.

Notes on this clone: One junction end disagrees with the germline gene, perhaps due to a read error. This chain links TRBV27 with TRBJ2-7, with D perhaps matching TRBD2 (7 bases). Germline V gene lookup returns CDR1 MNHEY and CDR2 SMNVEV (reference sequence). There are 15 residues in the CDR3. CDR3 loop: CASSVSPGGLYEQYF. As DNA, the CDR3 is TGTGCCAGCAGTGTATCCCCGGGGGGCCTCTACGAGCAGTACTTC.

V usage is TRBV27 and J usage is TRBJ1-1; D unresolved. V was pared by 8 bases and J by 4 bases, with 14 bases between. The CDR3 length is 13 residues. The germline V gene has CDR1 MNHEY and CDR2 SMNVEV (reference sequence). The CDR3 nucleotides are TGTGCCAGCGGCTTAGGCGGTTCCACTGAAGCTTTCTTT. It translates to CASGLGGSTEAFF.

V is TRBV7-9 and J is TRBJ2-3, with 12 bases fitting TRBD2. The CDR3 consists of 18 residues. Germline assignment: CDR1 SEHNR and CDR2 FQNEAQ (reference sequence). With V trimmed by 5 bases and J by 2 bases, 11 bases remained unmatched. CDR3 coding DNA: TGTGCCAGCAGCAGCCGAGCGGGGACTAGCGGGCCCACAGATACGCAGTATTTT. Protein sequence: CASSSRAGTSGPTDTQYF.

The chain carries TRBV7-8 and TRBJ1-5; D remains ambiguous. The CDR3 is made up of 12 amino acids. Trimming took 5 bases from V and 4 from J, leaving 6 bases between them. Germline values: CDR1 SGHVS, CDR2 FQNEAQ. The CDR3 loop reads CASSAFNQPQHF. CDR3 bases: TGTGCCAGCAGCGCCTTTAATCAGCCCCAGCATTTT.